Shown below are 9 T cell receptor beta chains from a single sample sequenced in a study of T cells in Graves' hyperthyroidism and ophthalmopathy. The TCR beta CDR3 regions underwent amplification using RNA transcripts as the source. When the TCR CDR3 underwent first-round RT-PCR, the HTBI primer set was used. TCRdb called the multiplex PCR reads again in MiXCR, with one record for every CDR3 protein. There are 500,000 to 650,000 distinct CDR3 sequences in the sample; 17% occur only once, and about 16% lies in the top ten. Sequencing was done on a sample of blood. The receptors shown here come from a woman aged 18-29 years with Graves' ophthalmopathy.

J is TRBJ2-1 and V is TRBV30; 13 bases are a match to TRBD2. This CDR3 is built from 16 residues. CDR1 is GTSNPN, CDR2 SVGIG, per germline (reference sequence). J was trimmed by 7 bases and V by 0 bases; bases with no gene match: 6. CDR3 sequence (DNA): TGTGCCTGGAGTGTCGGGTGGACTAGCGGGGGAAATGAGCAGTTCTTC. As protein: CAWSVGWTSGGNEQFF.

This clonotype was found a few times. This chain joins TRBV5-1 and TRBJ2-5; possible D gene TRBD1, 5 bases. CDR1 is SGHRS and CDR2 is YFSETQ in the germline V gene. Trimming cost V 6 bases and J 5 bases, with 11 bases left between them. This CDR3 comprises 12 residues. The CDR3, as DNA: TGCGCCAGCATGACAGTGGGTGAGACCCAGTACTTC. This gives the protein CASMTVGETQYF. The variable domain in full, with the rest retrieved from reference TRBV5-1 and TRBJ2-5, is KAGVTQTPRYLIKTRGQQVTLSCSPISGHRSVSWYQQTPGQGLQFLFEYFSETQRNKGNFPGRFSGRQFSNSRSEMNVSTLELGDSALYLCASMTVGETQYFGPGTRLLVL.

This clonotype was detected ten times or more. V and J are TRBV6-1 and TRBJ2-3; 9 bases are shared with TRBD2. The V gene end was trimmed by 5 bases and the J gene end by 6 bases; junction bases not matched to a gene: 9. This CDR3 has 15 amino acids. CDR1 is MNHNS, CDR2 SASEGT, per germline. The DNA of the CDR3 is TGTGCCAGCAGTTACGGTCTAGCGGGGACGGATACGCAGTATTTT. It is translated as CASSYGLAGTDTQYF.

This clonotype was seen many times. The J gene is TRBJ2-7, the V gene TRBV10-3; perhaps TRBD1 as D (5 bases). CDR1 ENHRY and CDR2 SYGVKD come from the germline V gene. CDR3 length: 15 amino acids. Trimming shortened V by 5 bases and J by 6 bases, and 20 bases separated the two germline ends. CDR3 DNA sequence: TGTGCCATCAGTCGCGACTGGCAGGGCGAGGCCGAGCAGTACTTC. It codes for CAISRDWQGEAEQYF.

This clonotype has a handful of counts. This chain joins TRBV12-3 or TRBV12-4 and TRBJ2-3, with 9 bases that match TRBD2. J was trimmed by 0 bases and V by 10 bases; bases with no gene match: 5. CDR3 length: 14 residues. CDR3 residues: CATLLAGSTDTQYF. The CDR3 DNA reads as TGTGCCACCCTACTAGCGGGCAGCACAGATACGCAGTATTTT.

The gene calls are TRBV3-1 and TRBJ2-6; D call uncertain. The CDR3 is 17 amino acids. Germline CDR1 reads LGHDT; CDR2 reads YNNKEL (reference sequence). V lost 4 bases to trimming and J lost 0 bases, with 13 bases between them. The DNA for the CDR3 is TGTGCCAGCAGCCCACGTTCAGCCTTCTCTGGGGCCAACGTCCTGACTTTC. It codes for CASSPRSAFSGANVLTF. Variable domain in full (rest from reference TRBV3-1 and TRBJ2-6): DTAVSQTPKYLVTQMGNDKSIKCEQNLGHDTMYWYKQDSKKFLKIMFSYNNKELIINETVPNRFSPKSPDKAHLNLHINSLELGDSAVYFCASSPRSAFSGANVLTFGAGSRLTVL.

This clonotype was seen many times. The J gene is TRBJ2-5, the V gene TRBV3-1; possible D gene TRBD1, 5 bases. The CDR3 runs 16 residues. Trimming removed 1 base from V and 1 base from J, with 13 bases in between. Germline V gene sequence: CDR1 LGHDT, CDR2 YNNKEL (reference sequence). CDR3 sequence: CASSQVTQGAQETQYF. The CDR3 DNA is TGTGCCAGCAGCCAAGTAACCCAGGGCGCCCAAGAGACCCAGTACTTC.

CDR3 in DNA: TGTGCCAGCAGCTCCGGGGGAGGGGCGACTAATGAAAAACTGTTTTTT. Amino acid sequence: CASSSGGGATNEKLFF. The chain combines TRBV7-9 with TRBJ1-4, with D possibly matching TRBD1 (5 bases). Deletions cut 4 bases from V and 2 bases from J, with 14 bases between. From germline, CDR1 is SEHNR and CDR2 FQNEAQ (reference sequence). CDR3 length: 16 residues. The complete variable domain, with remaining parts taken from reference TRBV7-9 and TRBJ1-4, reads DTGVSQNPRHKITKRGQNVTFRCDPISEHNRLYWYRQTLGQGPEFLTYFQNEAQLEKSRLLSDRFSAERPKGSFSTLEIQRTEQGDSAMYLCASSSGGGATNEKLFFGSGTQLSVL.

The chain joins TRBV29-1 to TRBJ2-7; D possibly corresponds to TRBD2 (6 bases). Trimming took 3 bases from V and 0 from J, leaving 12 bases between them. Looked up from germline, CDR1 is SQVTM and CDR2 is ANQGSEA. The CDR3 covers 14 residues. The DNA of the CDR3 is TGCAGCGTTGACGGGGACGGGAGCTCCTACGAGCAGTACTTC. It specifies CSVDGDGSSYEQYF.